This is a list of T cell receptor beta chains from one sample in a study of response to subunit inactivated influenza vaccine. TCRdb fed the RT-PCR reads into MiXCR, producing one record per CDR3 protein. The repertoire holds approximately 700,000 distinct CDR3 sequences, with around a sixth as singletons. Sequenced material: PBMCs from blood, taken roughly 13 days after vaccination. These receptors were taken from a man aged 45-60 years who received an inactivated influenza vaccine. Each CDR3 is given with its conserved first and last residue. The order of the fields is clone size, V gene, D gene, J gene, CDR3 protein, CDR3 DNA. The D gene is left open where the match is weak. Clone size, where shown, is once, few, many, or a class for clones that have expanded.

>many|TRBV12-3/TRBV12-4|TRBD2|TRBJ2-2
CASSRGGANTGELFF
TGTGCCAGCAGTCGGGGGGGGGCGAACACCGGGGAGCTGTTTTTT
>NA|TRBV10-3|TRBD2|TRBJ2-1
CAISERTSGVGEQFF
TGTGCCATCAGTGAGCGAACTAGCGGGGTGGGGGAGCAGTTCTTC
>NA|TRBV18|NA|TRBJ1-1
CASSPIRVTNTEAFF
TGTGCCAGCTCACCGATAAGGGTCACAAACACTGAAGCTTTCTTT
>few|TRBV7-9|NA|TRBJ2-7
CASSFLAYEQYF
TGTGCCAGCAGCTTTCTTGCCTACGAGCAGTACTTC
>many|TRBV12-3/TRBV12-4|TRBD2|TRBJ2-7
CASTSWGLAGTYEQYF
TGTGCCAGCACCTCCTGGGGACTAGCGGGGACCTACGAGCAGTACTTC
>many|TRBV7-2|NA|TRBJ1-4
CASSLAGGQNEKLFF
TGTGCCAGCAGCTTAGCCGGTGGGCAAAATGAAAAACTGTTTTTT
>NA|TRBV10-3|TRBD2|TRBJ2-1
CATRGGLAGGKGREQFF
TGTGCCACCCGGGGCGGCTTAGCGGGAGGCAAGGGCCGTGAGCAGTTCTTC
>few|TRBV5-4|TRBD1|TRBJ2-3
CASSLRGRAQYF
TGTGCCAGCAGCTTGAGGGGGCGGGCGCAGTATTTT
>NA|TRBV7-9|NA|TRBJ2-5
CASSFGLGLQETQYF
TGTGCCAGCAGCTTCGGGTTGGGGTTACAAGAGACCCAGTACTTC
>NA|TRBV4-3|TRBD2|TRBJ2-3
CASSQLAGAQDTQYF
TGCGCCAGCAGCCAACTAGCGGGGGCCCAAGATACGCAGTATTTT
>many|TRBV7-2|NA|TRBJ2-7
CASSSGAVYEQYF
TGTGCCAGCAGCTCCGGGGCTGTCTACGAGCAGTACTTC
>NA|TRBV19|TRBD1|TRBJ2-5
CASSRTGVYQETQYF
TGTGCCAGTAGTAGAACAGGGGTGTATCAAGAGACCCAGTACTTC
>many|TRBV9|NA|TRBJ2-1
CASSVGVSDNEQFF
TGTGCCAGCAGCGTGGGGGTTTCTGACAATGAGCAGTTCTTC
>few|TRBV7-9|NA|TRBJ2-1
CASSLVPGNLNEQFF
TGTGCCAGCAGCTTAGTCCCCGGGAACCTCAATGAGCAGTTCTTC
>NA|TRBV6-2/TRBV6-3|NA|TRBJ2-2
CASTRPRANTGELFF
TGTGCCAGCACCCGCCCCAGGGCGAACACCGGGGAGCTGTTTTTT
>few|TRBV6-1|NA|TRBJ2-3
CASSHPRGTSSTDTQYF
TGTGCCAGCAGCCACCCCCGCGGGACATCTAGCACAGATACGCAGTATTTT
>few|TRBV5-1|NA|TRBJ1-2
CASSLAQVRPNYGYTF
TGCGCCAGCAGCTTGGCCCAAGTCAGACCCAACTATGGCTACACCTTC
>medium-sized|TRBV12-3/TRBV12-4|TRBD1|TRBJ1-1
CASSSLGQGKAFF
TGTGCCAGCAGCTCCTTAGGACAGGGGAAGGCTTTCTTT
>NA|TRBV12-3/TRBV12-4|NA|TRBJ2-7
CASSQGPLNYEQYF
TGTGCCAGCAGTCAAGGGCCTCTTAATTACGAGCAGTACTTC
>once|TRBV11-1|NA|TRBJ2-2
CASIGRSPGELFF
TGTGCCAGCATAGGACGGAGTCCCGGGGAGCTGTTTTTT
>few|TRBV29-1|TRBD1|TRBJ1-4
CSVAGTGESANEKLFF
TGCAGCGTAGCCGGGACAGGGGAGTCGGCTAATGAAAAACTGTTTTTT
>few|TRBV20-1|NA|TRBJ2-5
CSARGTRGVEQEPQYF
TGCAGTGCCAGGGGAACAAGGGGGGTGGAGCAAGAGCCCCAGTACTTC
>few|TRBV20-1|NA|TRBJ1-5
CSAQRGAGNQPQHF
TGCAGTGCCCAGCGGGGGGCTGGCAATCAGCCCCAGCATTTT
>NA|TRBV12-3/TRBV12-4|NA|TRBJ2-5
CASRLQGSETQYF
TGTGCCAGCAGATTACAGGGTAGTGAGACCCAGTACTTC
>NA|TRBV6-1|NA|TRBJ1-1
CASRRRDKATEAFF
TGTGCCAGCAGGCGCAGGGATAAGGCCACTGAAGCTTTCTTT
>NA|TRBV6-1|NA|TRBJ1-3
CAGSEGAGNTIYF
TGTGCCGGGTCCGAGGGCGCTGGAAACACCATATATTTT
>few|TRBV3-1|NA|TRBJ1-1
CASGTLSTEAFF
TGTGCCAGCGGGACCCTTAGCACTGAAGCTTTCTTT
>NA|TRBV7-2|NA|TRBJ2-2
CASSLVTMNTGELFF
TGTGCCAGCAGCCTCGTGACAATGAACACCGGGGAGCTGTTTTTT
>NA|TRBV5-5|NA|TRBJ2-5
CASSLETVSGETQYF
TGTGCCAGCAGCTTGGAGACAGTTTCTGGGGAGACCCAGTACTTC
>many|TRBV7-9|TRBD1|TRBJ2-1
CASSLRALQGNNEQFF
TGTGCCAGCAGCTTACGGGCACTACAGGGGAACAATGAGCAGTTCTTC
>few|TRBV7-8|TRBD2|TRBJ2-7
CASRRRGENGEQYF
TGTGCCAGCAGAAGACGGGGGGAGAATGGGGAGCAGTACTTC
>NA|TRBV5-1|TRBD2|TRBJ2-1
CASRPNGGGPSYNEQFF
TGCGCCAGCAGACCTAACGGCGGGGGGCCGTCCTACAATGAGCAGTTCTTC
>many|TRBV7-2|NA|TRBJ2-2
CASSLVGDTGELFF
TGTGCCAGCAGCTTAGTTGGGGACACCGGGGAGCTGTTTTTT
>many|TRBV6-2/TRBV6-3|TRBD1|TRBJ2-5
CASSKGQKMGETQYF
TGTGCCAGCAGCAAGGGACAGAAGATGGGGGAGACCCAGTACTTC
>NA|TRBV5-1|NA|TRBJ2-1
CASSAGSSYNEQFF
TGCGCCAGCAGCGCGGGGAGCTCCTACAATGAGCAGTTCTTC
>few|TRBV7-8|TRBD2|TRBJ2-1
CASSAGLAGSEQFF
TGTGCCAGCAGCGCGGGACTAGCGGGTTCGGAGCAGTTCTTC
>few|TRBV2|NA|TRBJ2-7
CASSEWQAVIYEQYF
TGTGCCAGCAGTGAATGGCAGGCTGTGATCTACGAGCAGTACTTC
>NA|TRBV12-3/TRBV12-4|NA|TRBJ2-2
CASSPSRLTGELFF
TGTGCCAGCAGCCCGAGTAGGTTGACCGGGGAGCTGTTTTTT
>NA|TRBV28|NA|TRBJ1-2
CAITAGRDGYTF
TGTGCCATTACGGCAGGGCGAGATGGCTACACCTTC
>NA|TRBV11-2|TRBD2|TRBJ2-1
CASSSLAGARNEQFF
TGTGCCAGCAGCTCTTTAGCGGGGGCGAGGAATGAGCAGTTCTTC
>NA|TRBV28|NA|TRBJ2-3
CASSQTSPTQYF
TGTGCCAGCAGCCAAACTAGCCCGACGCAGTATTTT
>few|TRBV6-2/TRBV6-3|TRBD1|TRBJ2-7
CASESGQGYEQYF
TGTGCCAGCGAATCCGGACAGGGCTACGAGCAGTACTTC
>few|TRBV10-3|NA|TRBJ2-5
CAISESHAETQYF
TGTGCCATCAGTGAGTCGCACGCGGAGACCCAGTACTTC
>few|TRBV27|NA|TRBJ2-1
CASSFLWVGSRNEQFF
TGTGCCAGCAGTTTCCTTTGGGTTGGATCCCGGAATGAGCAGTTCTTC
>many|TRBV7-8|NA|TRBJ2-7
CASRPTGNSYEQYF
TGTGCCAGCAGACCCACGGGAAACTCCTACGAGCAGTACTTC
>few|TRBV18|NA|TRBJ2-7
CASSPIAGQNYEQYF
TGTGCCAGCTCACCGATAGCAGGGCAGAACTACGAGCAGTACTTC
>NA|TRBV28|TRBD2|TRBJ2-7
CASTATGEGPYEQYF
TGTGCCAGCACCGCCACGGGGGAGGGCCCCTACGAGCAGTACTTC